Shown below are 18 T cell receptor beta chains from a single sample sequenced in a study of T cells in Graves' hyperthyroidism and ophthalmopathy. Researchers amplified the TCR beta CDR3 regions from RNA transcripts. The HTBI primer set served for first-round RT-PCR of the TCR CDR3. TCRdb re-called the multiplex PCR reads through MiXCR, storing one row per CDR3 protein. This table has 400,000 to 500,000 distinct CDR3 sequences, over 12% appearing once. Sequences were obtained from blood. The receptors shown here come from a man aged 18 to 29 with Graves' ophthalmopathy.

This clonotype was seen a few times. V gene TRBV6-2 or TRBV6-3 combines with J gene TRBJ2-3; the D is unclear. Looked up from germline, CDR1 is MNHEY and CDR2 is SVGEGT. This CDR3 has 13 amino acids. The ends were cut back, 6 bases at V and 0 bases at J, with 7 bases in the middle. As DNA, the CDR3 is TGTGCCAGCAGAGTAGGAAGCACAGATACGCAGTATTTT. It is translated as CASRVGSTDTQYF.

This clonotype was seen repeatedly, ten times or more. The chain uses TRBV19 and TRBJ1-1; no clear D gene. V was shortened by 7 bases and J by 2 bases, with 17 bases between the two germline ends. Germline V gene lookup returns CDR1 LNHDA and CDR2 SQIVND (reference sequence). CDR3 size: 15 residues. The CDR3 coding sequence is TGTGCCAGTATGATGTTCTTAGGGCCAAACACTGAAGCTTTCTTT. Encoded protein: CASMMFLGPNTEAFF.

About this clonotype: One end of the junction does not line up with germline, which may come from a read error. The rearrangement joins TRBV29-1 to TRBJ1-2; D unclear. The CDR3 spans 13 residues. Germline CDR1 and CDR2: SQVTM and ANQGSEA. CDR3 in DNA: TGCAGCGTTGAAGAGGGTGGGAGCTATGTCTACACCTTC. This sequence encodes CSVEEGGSYVYTF.

This clonotype has at least ten counts. The V and J genes are TRBV7-3 and TRBJ2-7, with a weak D call TRBD1 (6 bases). Germline V CDR1 and CDR2: SGHTA, FQGTGA. V dropped 2 bases and J dropped 2 bases, with 10 bases sitting between them. The CDR3 contains 14 residues. CDR3 DNA sequence: TGTGCCAGCAGCTTAGTCAGGGGCGCCTACGAGCAGTACTTC. Amino acids: CASSLVRGAYEQYF.

This clonotype was counted only a few times. The gene calls are TRBV15 and TRBJ2-2; D remains ambiguous. The length of the CDR3 is 13 residues. Trimming removed 5 bases at V and 2 bases at J, with 6 bases between. Germline V gene lookup returns CDR1 LNHNV and CDR2 YYDKDF (reference sequence). The CDR3 loop is CATSSANTGELFF. CDR3 nucleotide sequence: TGTGCCACCAGCTCGGCTAACACCGGGGAGCTGTTTTTT.

This sequence joins TRBV10-1 and TRBJ2-3; 8 bases match TRBD2. V shed 2 bases and J 4 bases; nucleotides not matched to a gene: 8. This CDR3 is 16 amino acids long. CDR1 is WNHNN and CDR2 is SYGVQD in the germline V gene (reference sequence). CDR3 loop: CASSEAGGLEADTQYF. As DNA, the CDR3 is TGCGCCAGCAGTGAGGCGGGGGGACTAGAGGCAGATACGCAGTATTTT.

This clonotype was recorded at least ten times. The V call is TRBV7-9, the J call TRBJ2-3, with 11 bases that match TRBD2. J lost 2 bases, V lost 6 bases, and 4 bases had no gene match. CDR1 and CDR2 from the germline V gene are SEHNR and FQNEAQ (reference sequence). The CDR3 has 15 residues. Here the CDR3 DNA reads TGTGCCAGCAGGGGGGGACTAGCGGACACAGATACGCAGTATTTT. Translation gives CASRGGLADTDTQYF.

Points on this clonotype: A clone one base away is much larger, so this may be a read error. The CDR3 does not end in the conserved phenylalanine or tryptophan, so this is likely a read error. The J gene is TRBJ2-5, the V gene TRBV24-1; a possible D gene is TRBD1 (5 bases). The CDR3 has 14 residues. Germline assignment: CDR1 KGHDR and CDR2 SFDVKD. V lost 5 bases and J 5 bases, leaving 14 bases between the germline ends. The CDR3 region has the DNA TGTGCCACCAGTGGACAGTCGGTAGTGGAGACCCAGTACTTA. Translated, it gives CATSGQSVVETQYL.

About this clonotype itself: The junction departs from the called germline gene at one end, perhaps through a read error. The chain couples TRBV7-2 to TRBJ2-4; D tentatively reads TRBD1 or TRBD2 (5 bases each). The CDR3 is 16 amino acids. Germline V CDR1 and CDR2: SGHTA, FQGNSA. CDR3 loop: CVSSLGAVTGGNIQYF. The DNA of the CDR3 is TGTGTCAGCAGCTTAGGAGCGGTCACTGGGGGAAACATTCAGTACTTC.

In its sample, this clonotype was seen many times. One end of the junction does not line up with germline, which may come from a read error. V usage is TRBV5-1 and J usage is TRBJ1-1; 8 bases align to TRBD1. Germline values: CDR1 SGHRS, CDR2 YFSETQ. CDR3 length equals 14 residues. CDR3 sequence (DNA): TGTGCCAGCAGCTCCGGGACAGGGAACACTGAAGCTTTCTTT. This encodes CASSSGTGNTEAFF.

This clonotype has ten or more counts. The rearrangement links TRBV6-1 to TRBJ2-1; perhaps TRBD2 as D (6 bases). V lost 5 bases and J 6 bases, leaving 26 bases between the germline ends. Germline V gene data show CDR1 as MNHNS and CDR2 as SASEGT. The CDR3 has 18 amino acids. CDR3: CASSPPPGLLAGGNEQFF. CDR3 coding DNA: TGTGCCAGCAGTCCGCCCCCGGGACTCCTAGCTGGAGGCAATGAGCAGTTCTTC.

This chain connects TRBV4-1 to TRBJ2-3; D gene uncertain. This CDR3 contains 15 residues. The V end lost 0 bases, the J end lost 4 bases, and 11 bases lay between the germline ends. Germline loops: CDR1 MGHRA, CDR2 YSYEKL. The CDR3 coding sequence is TGCGCCAGCAGCCAAGATGAGCCCAGCCCAGATACGCAGTATTTT. It is translated as CASSQDEPSPDTQYF.

This clonotype was found a few times. This rearrangement joins TRBV10-1 to TRBJ2-3, with 8 bases identical to TRBD2. The J segment lost 4 bases and the V segment lost 2 bases, leaving 5 bases of the junction unmatched. Germline CDR1 reads WNHNN; CDR2 reads SYGVQD (reference sequence). The CDR3 is 15 amino acids. CDR3 DNA sequence: TGCGCCAGCAGTGAGCCCGGGACTAGGGCAGATACGCAGTATTTT. Amino acid sequence: CASSEPGTRADTQYF.

This clonotype occurred many times. V is TRBV7-9 and J is TRBJ2-5; D assignment may be TRBD1 or TRBD2 (5 bases each). This CDR3 spans 14 amino acids. Trimming left V 5 bases short and J 3 bases short, with 13 bases between. Per germline, CDR1 SEHNR and CDR2 FQNEAQ (reference sequence). CDR3 amino acids: CASSPRVGEETQYF. CDR3 DNA sequence: TGTGCCAGCAGCCCCCGTGTGGGGGAAGAGACCCAGTACTTC. The variable domain in full, with the rest retrieved from reference TRBV7-9 and TRBJ2-5, is DTGVSQNPRHKITKRGQNVTFRCDPISEHNRLYWYRQTLGQGPEFLTYFQNEAQLEKSRLLSDRFSAERPKGSFSTLEIQRTEQGDSAMYLCASSPRVGEETQYFGPGTRLLVL.

This clonotype was seen many times. The chain carries TRBV7-9 and TRBJ2-3; maybe TRBD2 (6 bases). CDR1 is SEHNR and CDR2 is FQNEAQ in the germline V gene (reference sequence). Trimming pared 8 bases from V and 2 bases from J, leaving 20 bases between. The CDR3 length is 16 residues. CDR3 amino acids: CASLSTRDPSTDTQYF. The DNA for the CDR3 is TGTGCCAGCCTATCTACGCGGGACCCTTCCACAGATACGCAGTATTTT.

In this sample, this clonotype turned up a few times. The chain is built from TRBV5-1 and TRBJ2-7; TRBD2 matches 11 bases. The CDR3 loop spans 15 amino acids. After removal of 4 bases from V and 5 bases from J, the junction contained 8 bases not matched to a gene. The germline V gene has CDR1 SGHRS and CDR2 YFSETQ. CDR3 nucleotide sequence: TGCGCCAGCAGCCCGAGTGGACTAGCGGGCGACGAGCAGTACTTC. It is translated as CASSPSGLAGDEQYF.

This clonotype was detected ten times or more. This chain connects TRBV12-3 or TRBV12-4 to TRBJ2-5; D call uncertain. V dropped 1 base and J dropped 9 bases, with 12 bases sitting between them. The CDR3 is 13 residues long. CDR3 DNA sequence: TGTGCCAGCAGTTTAGGGGTGATGGTGGCCCAGTACTTC. This encodes CASSLGVMVAQYF.

This clonotype was observed a few times. The rearrangement uses TRBV25-1 and TRBJ1-2; the D is unclear. Trimming shortened V by 3 bases and J by 4 bases, and 9 bases separated the two germline ends. CDR1 and CDR2 (germline): MGHDK, SYGVNS. The CDR3 is 13 residues long. CDR3 nucleotide sequence: TGTGCCAGCAGTGAGGCATATGGCTATGGCTACACCTTC. It encodes CASSEAYGYGYTF.